The clone carrying this T cell receptor beta chain was detected only a few times. Its antigen is not known. The data were taken from a study of T-cell reconstitution after alpha-beta-depleted transplantation in children. Notes on the study in general: It was reported that alpha-beta T cells came from several hundred expanded graft clones (about two months after transplant). One year post-transplant, T-cell counts and diversity were largely derived from T cells produced anew. Some patients' high day-60 TCRbeta diversity was attributed to recipient cells surviving conditioning.

Unique molecular identifiers were incorporated when the TCRbeta library was constructed. TCRdb re-analysed the PCR reads in MiXCR, keeping a single row per CDR3 protein. The repertoire holds about 640,000 distinct CDR3 sequences, with 10% to 15% as singletons. The CDR3 runs to 15 residues. The germline V gene encodes CDR1 DFQATT and CDR2 SNEGSKA (reference sequence). Trimming removed 0 bases at V and 3 bases at J, with 12 bases between. The sequencing used PBMCs, mostly from graft donor cells, collected 360 days after TCRalphabeta/CD19-depleted stem cell transplant. V is TRBV20-1 and J is TRBJ1-5, with unresolved D. The source is a male patient younger than 18 who had a stem cell transplant for acute myeloid leukemia, so the T cells may come from the graft donor. Here the CDR3 DNA reads TGCAGTGCTAGAGAACAGTCTTCCGTCAATCAGCCCCAGCATTTT. This sequence encodes CSAREQSSVNQPQHF.